This T cell receptor (beta chain) was retrieved from a study of beta chain features in type 1 diabetes. Overall study findings and caveats: Type 1 diabetes patients had VDJ junctions that carried fewer insertions and more deletions.

Expressed TCRB transcripts were sequenced because the entire RNA isolate underwent reverse transcription. Using immunoSEQ multiplex PCR, the repertoire was profiled, and TCRdb retains in-frame clones only, with some absent. The sample consists of roughly 240,000 clones, 68% of them appearing once. In the case of this clone: Its antigen remains unidentified.

Germline assignment: CDR1 GTSNPN and CDR2 SVGIG (reference sequence). With 0 bases removed from V and 1 base from J, the gap between germline ends came to 8 bases. The CDR3 covers 14 residues. The sequence was obtained from a man between 25 and 39 years old in good health. The sequenced sample was naive CD4+ T cells from blood. The chain carries TRBV30 and TRBJ2-3, with unresolved D. Written as DNA, the CDR3 is TGTGCCTGGAGTGTAGAGGCCCGCACAGATACGCAGTATTTT. It codes for CAWSVEARTDTQYF.